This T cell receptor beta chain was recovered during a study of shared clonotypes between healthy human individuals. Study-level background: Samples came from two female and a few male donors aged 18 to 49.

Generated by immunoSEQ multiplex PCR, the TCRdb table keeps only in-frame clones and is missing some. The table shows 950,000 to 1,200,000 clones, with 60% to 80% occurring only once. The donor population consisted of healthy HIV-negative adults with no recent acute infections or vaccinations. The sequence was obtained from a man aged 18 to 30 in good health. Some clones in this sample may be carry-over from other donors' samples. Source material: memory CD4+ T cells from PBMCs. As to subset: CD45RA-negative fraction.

The CDR3 protein is CASSVGTSSGNTIYF. The CDR3 nucleotides read TGTGCCAGCAGCGTCGGGACAAGCTCTGGAAACACCATATATTTT. This rearrangement joins TRBV11-2 to TRBJ1-3; a weak D match, TRBD1 (6 bases). Germline values: CDR1 SGHAT, CDR2 FQNNGV. With 5 bases removed from V and 0 bases from J, the gap between germline ends came to 11 bases. The CDR3 covers 15 residues.